The 8 T cell receptor beta chains listed next were all sequenced from one sample in a study of OX40 agonist ivuxolimab in advanced cancers. The protocol was immunoSEQ multiplex PCR, while the TCRdb copy is restricted to in-frame clones and leaves out a portion. The sample records about 16,000 clones, 85% to 90% being singletons. Sample: CD4+ or CD8+ T cells sorted from blood, taken in a trial of the OX40 agonist ivuxolimab. The receptors derive from an adult with an advanced solid tumor such as melanoma, head and neck, liver or kidney cancer.

This rearrangement joins TRBV11-2 to TRBJ1-6; D is unresolved. Germline CDR1 and CDR2: SGHAT and FQNNGV. The CDR3 is 16 residues long. V lost 0 bases and J 9 bases, leaving 15 bases between the germline ends. CDR3: CASSLEAARWGSPLHF. DNA of the CDR3: TGTGCCAGCAGCTTAGAGGCAGCCCGATGGGGTTCACCCCTCCACTTT.

V is TRBV29-1 and J is TRBJ1-1; D is unclear. Per the germline V gene, CDR1 is SQVTM and CDR2 is ANQGSEA. The CDR3 contains 13 residues. Trimming stripped 3 bases from V and 0 bases from J, with 8 bases between. The CDR3 DNA is TGCAGCGTTGACCATAACATGAACACTGAAGCTTTCTTT. It specifies CSVDHNMNTEAFF.

The chain joins TRBV6-5 to TRBJ1-5, with D hard to call. The V and J ends lost 6 bases and 5 bases respectively, with 11 bases between them. The CDR3 is 13 amino acids. CDR1 and CDR2 from the germline V gene are MNHEY and SVGAGI. The CDR3 spells CASRNSRYQPQHF. The CDR3 nucleotides read TGTGCCAGCAGGAACAGTAGATATCAGCCCCAGCATTTT.

The chain has TRBV6-5 and TRBJ1-1, with D perhaps TRBD1 (5 bases). CDR1 MNHEY and CDR2 SVGAGI come from the germline V gene. Trimming took off 2 bases at V and 6 bases at J, with 16 bases between the two ends. The CDR3 is made up of 15 amino acids. The CDR3, as DNA: TGTGCCAGCAGTTACAGTCGGGGCGTAGGCGCTGAAGCTTTCTTT. Amino acid sequence: CASSYSRGVGAEAFF.

This clone appeared once. V and J are TRBV5-5 and TRBJ1-4; possibly TRBD1 for D (5 bases). V lost 4 bases, J lost 8 bases, and 15 bases lay in between. Germline assignment: CDR1 SGHKS and CDR2 YYEKEE (reference sequence). This CDR3 contains 14 residues. Here the CDR3 DNA reads TGTGCCAGCAGCACTCCGGGGCCCGAGGAAAAACTGTTTTTT. This encodes CASSTPGPEEKLFF.

V and J are TRBV7-6 and TRBJ2-7, with 9 bases that match TRBD1. The CDR3 has 16 amino acids. Germline V gives CDR1 SGHVS, CDR2 FNYEAQ. V lost 5 bases to trimming and J lost 3 bases; unmatched junction nucleotides: 11. The CDR3 region is CASSRRPGTGNYEQYF. The CDR3 nucleotides read TGTGCCAGCAGCCGCCGCCCCGGGACAGGGAACTACGAGCAGTACTTC.

The V and J genes are TRBV5-1 and TRBJ1-4; D ambiguous. CDR1 is SGHRS, CDR2 YFSETQ, per germline. This CDR3 has 15 amino acids. Trimming shortened V by 4 bases and J by 6 bases, and 16 bases separated the two germline ends. The chain's CDR3 is CASSGGSSGDEKLFF. CDR3 sequence (DNA): TGCGCCAGCAGCGGTGGGAGCAGCGGTGATGAAAAACTGTTTTTT.

The V gene is TRBV5-1, the J gene TRBJ2-2; D might be TRBD1 (7 bases). V lost 1 base and J lost 4, with 17 bases in between. The CDR3 consists of 17 residues. From germline, CDR1 is SGHRS and CDR2 YFSETQ. The CDR3 DNA sequence: TGCGCCAGCAGCTTGAGGGACAGCGGGCGTTTCACCGGGGAGCTGTTTTTT. It codes for CASSLRDSGRFTGELFF.